One T cell receptor beta chain is described in this entry. Its antigen is as yet unknown. There are 15 residues in the CDR3. The germline V gene has CDR1 SGHTA and CDR2 FQGNSA. V was clipped by 2 bases and J by 3 bases, with 13 bases between them. The sample is drawn from a study of beta chain features in type 1 diabetes. The investigators reverse transcribed all of the isolated RNA, so they sequenced expressed TCRB transcripts. Clones were read by immunoSEQ multiplex PCR, and TCRdb kept only the in-frame ones, dropping some. The profile covers a few hundred thousand clones, with 15% appearing a single time and roughly 0.015% taken by the ten largest. Study outcomes and limitations: Fewer insertions but more deletions were seen at VDJ junctions in type 1 diabetes patients. Across all four CD4+ subsets, people with type 1 diabetes showed modestly shorter TCRB CDR3s. Equally in patients and controls, PCR might preferentially amplify shorter templates.

V usage is TRBV7-2 and J usage is TRBJ1-2; D call uncertain. The TCR comes from a man younger than 35 with type 1 diabetes. The sample was naive CD4+ T cells from blood. In DNA form, the CDR3 reads TGTGCCAGCAGCTTAAGAGTAGCAGCGGACTATGGCTACACCTTC. Protein product: CASSLRVAADYGYTF.